This T cell receptor (beta chain) was captured in a study of blood T cell repertoires in COVID-19. Study summary: Material from acute and convalescent COVID-19 was sourced from the United States, Italy and Spain. PBMCs, B-cell-depleted T cells, or T cells were the source of the cDNA or gDNA that made up the material.

This CDR3 has 14 amino acids. Germline lookup yields CDR1 MNHEY and CDR2 SVGAGI. With V trimmed by 8 bases and J by 0 bases, 5 bases remained unmatched. Study processing details: Scientists estimated how many nucleated cells there were by amplifying reference gene primers. Using immunoSEQ multiplex PCR, the repertoire was profiled, and TCRdb retains in-frame clones only, with some absent. V and J calls and clone size come straight from that table; D and trimming were deduced from the DNA. The sample contains 70,000 to 80,000 clones, 82% of which appear only once. The TCR was taken from a man aged 50 to 59 with acute or convalescent COVID-19. Sequencing was performed on peripheral blood. The chain carries TRBV6-5 and TRBJ1-2; TRBD1 agrees at 8 bases. The CDR3 nucleotides are TGTGCCAGCCAGGGACAGGACACTAACTATGGCTACACCTTC. Protein product: CASQGQDTNYGYTF.